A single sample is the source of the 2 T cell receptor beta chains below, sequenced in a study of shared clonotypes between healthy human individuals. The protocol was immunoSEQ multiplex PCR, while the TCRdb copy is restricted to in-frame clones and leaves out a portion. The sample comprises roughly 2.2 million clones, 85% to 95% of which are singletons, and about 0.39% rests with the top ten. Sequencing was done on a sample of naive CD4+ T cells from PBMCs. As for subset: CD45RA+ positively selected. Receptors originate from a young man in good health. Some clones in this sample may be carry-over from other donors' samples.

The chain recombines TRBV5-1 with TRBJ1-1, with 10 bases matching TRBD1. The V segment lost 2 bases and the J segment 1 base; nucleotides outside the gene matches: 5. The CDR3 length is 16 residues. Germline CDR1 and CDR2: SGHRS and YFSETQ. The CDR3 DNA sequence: TGCGCCAGCAGCTTCGGACAGGGGGGTCCGAACACTGAAGCTTTCTTT. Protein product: CASSFGQGGPNTEAFF.

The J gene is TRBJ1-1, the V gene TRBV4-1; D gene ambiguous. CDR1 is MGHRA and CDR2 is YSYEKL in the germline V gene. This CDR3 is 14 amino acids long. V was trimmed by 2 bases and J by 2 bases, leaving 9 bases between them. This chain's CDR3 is CASSQTVYNTEAFF. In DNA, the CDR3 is TGCGCCAGCAGCCAAACGGTCTACAACACTGAAGCTTTCTTT.